These T cell receptor beta chains were read from a single sample in a study of PD-1 blockade in classical Hodgkin lymphoma. Produced via immunoSEQ multiplex PCR; TCRdb's table is partial and in-frame only. The sample lists 31,000 or so clones; about four fifths were seen once. The sample was peripheral blood mononuclear cells (PBMCs), taken before the fourth cycle of nivolumab. All receptors come from a human donor with classical Hodgkin lymphoma. Both conserved end residues are trimmed from each CDR3. Only part of the rows carry a size: once, few, many, or a class if the clone is expanded.

j_call clone_size v_call cdr3_aa
TRBJ2-1 NA TRBV29-1 SGRTSGAYNEQF
TRBJ2-7 once TRBV11-1 ASSHRTEAEQY
TRBJ2-2 NA TRBV6-4 ASSDSRGAGELF
TRBJ2-3 NA TRBV13 ASSLTLAGGLNTQY
TRBJ2-3 NA TRBV5-6 ASSLKRRTDTQY
TRBJ1-1 NA TRBV19 ASSKTRNTEAF
TRBJ2-7 NA TRBV7-8 ASSSSGTSGTYEQY
TRBJ2-3 NA TRBV5-4 ASSLGLAGGRGTDTQY
TRBJ1-6 few TRBV5-6 ASSLGQGRLNSPLH
TRBJ2-2 NA TRBV7-3 ASSSTGTGASGELF
TRBJ2-1 NA TRBV29-1 SVGAGVRDEQF
TRBJ2-2 NA TRBV7-3 ASSLAVYGGELF
TRBJ1-5 few TRBV7-2 ASSLTGSGYQPQH
TRBJ1-1 NA TRBV5-4 ASTRAGREAF
TRBJ2-1 NA TRBV4-3 ASSQGAYNEQF
TRBJ2-5 NA TRBV4-3 ASSRRWTSDPETQY
TRBJ1-1 NA TRBV5-1 ASSKGDVNTEAF
TRBJ1-1 NA TRBV27 ASSGLGGTEAF
TRBJ2-5 NA TRBV10-3 AISEEPQETQY
TRBJ1-1 once TRBV6-1 ASSELISGTEAF
TRBJ1-4 few TRBV7-9 ASSLARGENEKLF
TRBJ2-7 NA TRBV9 ASSPRDGYYEQY
TRBJ2-1 few TRBV7-2 ASSLRSLGLADEQF
TRBJ2-2 once TRBV9 ASSSRYTGELF
TRBJ1-1 NA TRBV10-2 ASSEERSEAF
TRBJ2-7 NA TRBV7-9 ASSGTSGSYEQY
TRBJ1-1 once TRBV7-9 ASSIGGPASAF
TRBJ1-3 NA TRBV15 ATSRGMGSGNTIY
TRBJ2-1 NA TRBV5-1 ASSLKGQGAYNEQF
TRBJ2-7 NA TRBV7-8 ASSPRTGVYEQY
TRBJ1-4 few TRBV4-3 ASSQAAGGDEKLF
TRBJ2-7 NA TRBV6-6 ASSRRGPYEQY
TRBJ2-1 NA TRBV6-5 ASSRSGGAYEQF
TRBJ2-1 NA TRBV10-2 AIRPGTGLSGSSYNEQF
TRBJ2-5 NA TRBV7-9 ASSAGGQETQY
TRBJ1-5 NA TRBV19 ASSIKASNQPQH
TRBJ2-2 NA TRBV21-1 ASRRGRLAGGSWGELF
TRBJ1-2 NA TRBV9 ASSEQTGGYT
TRBJ2-3 NA TRBV6-4 ASSSTGSTDTQY
TRBJ1-3 NA TRBV6-5 ASRPGGTGNTIY
TRBJ2-4 NA TRBV5-4 ASSFTGWLGKNIQY
TRBJ1-2 NA TRBV6-5 ASSSQGTGGYGYT
TRBJ1-3 once TRBV30 AWKTLGGARGNTIY
TRBJ1-1 NA TRBV29-1 SVGGATGQFTEAF
TRBJ1-3 NA TRBV15 ATSRDGEVSGNTIY
TRBJ1-2 once TRBV4-3 ASSQTGTGRPYGYT
TRBJ1-1 once TRBV19 ASKRGTMNTEAF